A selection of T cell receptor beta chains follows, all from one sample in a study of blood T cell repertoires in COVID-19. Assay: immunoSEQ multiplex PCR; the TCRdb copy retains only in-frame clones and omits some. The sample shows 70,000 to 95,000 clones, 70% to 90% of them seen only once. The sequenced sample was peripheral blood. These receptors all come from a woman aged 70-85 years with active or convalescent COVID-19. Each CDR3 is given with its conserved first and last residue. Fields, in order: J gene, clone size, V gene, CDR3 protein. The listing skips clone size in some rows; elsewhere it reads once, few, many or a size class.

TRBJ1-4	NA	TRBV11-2	CASSWARLFF
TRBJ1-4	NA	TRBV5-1	CASRVGRVGATNEKLFF
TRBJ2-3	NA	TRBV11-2	CASSLARSTDTQYF
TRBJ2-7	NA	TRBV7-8	CASSLHAGGSSVQYF
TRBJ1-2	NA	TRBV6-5	CASTDRVIGYTF
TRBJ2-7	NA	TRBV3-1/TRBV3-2	CASSHGRVNSYEQYF
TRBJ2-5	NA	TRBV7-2	CASSLRQGGWWQETQYF
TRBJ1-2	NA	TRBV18	CASSPRSERGFYGYTF
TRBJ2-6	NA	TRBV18	CASSPVTGIGANVLTF
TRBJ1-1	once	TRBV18	CASSPRLLDTEAFF
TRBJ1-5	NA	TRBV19	CASRPGQGHQPQHF
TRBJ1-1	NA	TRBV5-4	CASSFDSLNTEAFF
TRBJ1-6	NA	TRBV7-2	CASRPGLVPPLHF
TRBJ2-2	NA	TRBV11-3	CASSLGDYPGGELFF
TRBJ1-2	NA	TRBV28	CASRPRQIYGYTF
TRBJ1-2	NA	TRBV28	CASSLGSTTNYGYTF
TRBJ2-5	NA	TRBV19	CASSSQVFATQYF
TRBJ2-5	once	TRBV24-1	CATAVGRSQETQYF
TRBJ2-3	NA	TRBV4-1	CASSQWGTSGVQDTQYF
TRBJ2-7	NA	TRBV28	CASNPGLALAEQYF
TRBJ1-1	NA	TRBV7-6	CASSALPGQGNTEAFF
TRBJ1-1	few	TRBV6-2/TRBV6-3	CASTPHRANTEAFF
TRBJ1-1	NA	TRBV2	CASSGQGVTEAFF
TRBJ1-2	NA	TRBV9	CASSETGSANYGYTF
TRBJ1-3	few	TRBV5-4	CATSDSLSGNTIYF
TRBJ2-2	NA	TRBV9	CASSALSGVTGELFF
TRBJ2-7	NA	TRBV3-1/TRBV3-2	CASSHRDSHYEQYF
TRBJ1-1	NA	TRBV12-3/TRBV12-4	CASSIERTGQAFF
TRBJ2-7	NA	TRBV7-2	CASSLVLGQGADEQYF
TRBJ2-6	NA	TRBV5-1	CASSLNLAGANVLTF
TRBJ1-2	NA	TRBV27	CASSPTGGARSSGYTF
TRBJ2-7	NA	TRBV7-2	CASSQDRNYEQYF
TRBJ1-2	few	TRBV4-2	CASSVQGADYGYTF
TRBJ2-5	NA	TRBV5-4	CASSVRQGGETQYF
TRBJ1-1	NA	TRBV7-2	CASSPRTGGWSTEAFF
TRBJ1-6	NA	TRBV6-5	CASSSDRGNSPLHF